The sequence of this TCR beta chain was determined in a study of T cells in localized non-small cell lung cancer. Whole-study findings and limits: Highest T cell clonality was seen in uninvolved adjacent lung, surpassing that measured in tumor.

Regarding this clone: What it binds is not known.

Germline-derived CDR1 and CDR2 are MDHEN and SYDVKM. This CDR3 is built from 14 residues. The V gene lost 7 bases and the J gene lost 4 bases, with 16 bases spanning the gap. Method: immunoSEQ multiplex PCR; TCRdb's copy keeps in-frame clones and lacks some. The sample consists of about 26,000 clones, approximately 86% of them appearing once. This clonotype originated in a female donor older than 55 with stage II squamous cell lung carcinoma. Sequenced here: peripheral blood, sampled before any cancer treatment. The gene calls are TRBV28 and TRBJ2-5, with D perhaps being TRBD1 or TRBD2 (5 bases each). CDR3 DNA: TGTGCCAGCACCGGACCGGGGACCGGAGAGACCCAGTACTTC. It is translated as CASTGPGTGETQYF.